These 18 T cell receptor beta chains were all obtained from the same sample, sequenced in a study of siplizumab effects on memory and regulatory T cells. Method: immunoSEQ multiplex PCR; TCRdb's copy keeps in-frame clones and lacks some. Of over 60,000 clones detected, more than 80% appear once; the ten largest clones hold around 30%. Material: CD8+ T cells sorted from blood. Receptor source: a human donor in good health.

J is TRBJ2-6 and V is TRBV19; 7 nucleotides match TRBD2. The CDR3 extends over 16 amino acids. With 5 bases clipped from V and 2 bases from J, the junction kept 6 bases outside the gene matches. Germline CDR1 is LNHDA and CDR2 is SQIVND (reference sequence). The CDR3 sequence is CASSLSGPPGANVLTF. CDR3 bases: TGTGCCAGTAGTCTTAGCGGGCCCCCTGGGGCCAACGTCCTGACTTTC.

This clone occurred once. This chain uses TRBV10-3 with TRBJ2-5; no firm D call. CDR1 is ENHRY and CDR2 is SYGVKD in the germline V gene. Trimming pared 0 bases from V and 4 bases from J, leaving 9 bases between. The CDR3 is made up of 14 amino acids. The CDR3 here is CAISESSSSETQYF. The CDR3 DNA reads TGTGCCATCAGTGAGTCGTCGTCGTCAGAGACCCAGTACTTC.

This chain connects TRBV7-2 to TRBJ1-1; D uncertain. In germline, CDR1 is SGHTA, CDR2 FQGNSA. V lost 2 bases and J 3 bases, leaving 10 bases between the germline ends. The CDR3 has 14 residues. The CDR3 coding sequence is TGTGCCAGCAGCTTACCGATCCGGGACACTGAAGCTTTCTTT. Protein: CASSLPIRDTEAFF. The whole variable domain, remainder taken from reference TRBV7-2 and TRBJ1-1, is GAGVSQSPSNKVTEKGKDVELRCDPISGHTALYWYRQSLGQGLEFLIYFQGNSAPDKSGLPSDRFSAERTGGSVSTLTIQRTQQEDSAVYLCASSLPIRDTEAFFGQGTRLTVV.

This rearrangement joins TRBV4-1 to TRBJ1-1; D is ambiguous. Germline V CDR1 and CDR2: MGHRA, YSYEKL. The CDR3 is 15 residues long. The V gene lost 1 base and the J gene lost 0 bases, with 9 bases spanning the gap. The DNA for the CDR3 is TGCGCCAGCAGCCAAGCTCGGAGCCTGAACACTGAAGCTTTCTTT. It specifies CASSQARSLNTEAFF.

The chain has TRBV7-6 and TRBJ2-5, with 9 bases that match TRBD1. Germline-derived CDR1 and CDR2 are SGHVS and FNYEAQ. The CDR3 contains 13 residues. V lost 5 bases, J lost 3 bases, and 1 base stayed unmatched. CDR3 amino acids: CASSRDREETQYF. DNA of the CDR3: TGTGCCAGCAGCCGGGACAGGGAAGAGACCCAGTACTTC.

The genes are TRBV5-4 and TRBJ1-1, with 10 bases identical to TRBD1. The CDR3 is made up of 12 amino acids. The germline V gene encodes CDR1 SGHNT and CDR2 YYREEE (reference sequence). With V trimmed by 4 bases and J by 9 bases, 3 bases remained unmatched. The CDR3 reads CASSPGQGKAFF. For the CDR3, the DNA is TGTGCCAGCAGCCCGGGACAGGGGAAAGCTTTCTTT. The full variable domain, in which reference TRBV5-4 and TRBJ1-1 provide the parts outside the CDR3, is ETGVTQSPTHLIKTRGQQVTLRCSSQSGHNTVSWYQQALGQGPQFIFQYYREEENGRGNFPPRFSGLQFPNYSSELNVNALELDDSALYLCASSPGQGKAFFGQGTRLTVV.

This clone is a singleton in its sample. This chain links TRBV29-1 with TRBJ2-3; 7 positions match TRBD2. The CDR3 spans 15 residues. Losses at the gene ends were 6 bases for V and 0 bases for J; bases not matched to a gene: 9. Germline assignment: CDR1 SQVTM and CDR2 ANQGSEA. The CDR3 nucleotides are TGCAGCGTAGCACTCGGACTAGTGAGCACAGATACGCAGTATTTT. Its protein product is CSVALGLVSTDTQYF.

The rearrangement links TRBV7-9 to TRBJ2-1; 16 bases are a match to TRBD2. The ends lost 5 bases at V and 6 bases at J; junction bases unmatched: 13. In germline, CDR1 is SEHNR, CDR2 FQNEAQ (reference sequence). The CDR3 has 19 residues. The CDR3: CASSPSPGTSGRAGNEQFF. The CDR3 bases are TGTGCCAGCAGCCCGAGTCCCGGGACTAGCGGGAGGGCCGGCAATGAGCAGTTCTTC.

This clone is classed as medium-sized. The J gene is TRBJ1-4, the V gene TRBV14; the D gene is possibly TRBD1 (5 bases). Trimming shortened V by 1 base and J by 0 bases, and 12 bases separated the two germline ends. Germline CDR1 SGHDN, CDR2 FVKESK. CDR3 length: 17 amino acids. As DNA, the CDR3 is TGTGCCAGCAGCCAAGTATACGGGACGGCAACTAATGAAAAACTGTTTTTT. Its translation: CASSQVYGTATNEKLFF.

This clone appeared once. The chain is built from TRBV27 and TRBJ2-2; D possibly corresponds to TRBD2 (5 bases). Trimming pared 5 bases from V and 4 bases from J, leaving 11 bases between. CDR3 length equals 14 residues. Germline V gives CDR1 MNHEY, CDR2 SMNVEV (reference sequence). The CDR3, as DNA: TGTGCCAGCAGTGTCGTCCGGGGCACCGGGGAGCTGTTTTTT. It codes for CASSVVRGTGELFF.

The genes are TRBV5-6 and TRBJ2-7, with unresolved D. In germline, CDR1 is SGHDT, CDR2 YYEEEE. The CDR3 consists of 16 residues. The ends were cut back, 5 bases at V and 3 bases at J, with 21 bases in the middle. CDR3 nucleotide sequence: TGTGCCAGCAGTCATAAAATGAAAGGCTGGAGCTACGAGCAGTACTTC. Protein product: CASSHKMKGWSYEQYF.

The gene calls are TRBV4-1 and TRBJ1-1; 8 nucleotides agree with TRBD1. The length of the CDR3 is 15 residues. After removal of 4 bases from V and 2 bases from J, the junction contained 6 bases not matched to a gene. Germline CDR1 is MGHRA and CDR2 is YSYEKL. Here the CDR3 DNA reads TGCGCCAGCAGCCGCGAGACAGGGGTTAACACTGAAGCTTTCTTT. It yields the protein CASSRETGVNTEAFF.

The chain links TRBV7-9 to TRBJ2-5; tentatively, D is TRBD1 or TRBD2 (7 bases each). The end of the DNA aligns better with TRBJ2-7, so the J call may be wrong. The CDR3 is 16 amino acids. Germline lookup yields CDR1 SEHNR and CDR2 FQNEAQ (reference sequence). The CDR3 loop reads CASSLAAGQSSYEQYF. In DNA form, the CDR3 reads TGTGCCAGCAGCTTAGCAGCGGGACAGAGCTCCTACGAGCAGTACTTC.

This chain joins TRBV12-5 and TRBJ2-1; D is possibly TRBD2 (5 bases). Germline V gives CDR1 LGHNT, CDR2 FRNRAP. This CDR3 is built from 18 residues. Trimming shortened V by 3 bases and J by 6 bases, and 24 bases separated the two germline ends. CDR3 nucleotide sequence: TGTGCTAGTGGTTTCCCCCCTGTGGACTCCAGAGGACTCAATGAGCAGTTCTTC. Protein product: CASGFPPVDSRGLNEQFF.

Within the sample, this clone is large. Different DNA sequences within this sample yield the same CDR3. The chain joins TRBV4-1 to TRBJ2-2; D is undetermined. Per germline, CDR1 MGHRA and CDR2 YSYEKL. V was cut by 7 bases and J by 1 base, with 1 base left in between. The CDR3 spans 11 residues. The CDR3 spells CASKNTGELFF. CDR3 sequence (DNA): TGCGCCAGCAAGAACACCGGGGAGCTGTTTTTT.

A remark on this clone: Additional DNA sequences in this sample encode the identical CDR3. V and J are TRBV7-9 and TRBJ1-1; TRBD1 might be the D (5 bases). CDR1 SEHNR and CDR2 FQNEAQ come from the germline V gene (reference sequence). Trimming pared 3 bases from V and 1 base from J, leaving 12 bases between. CDR3 length: 15 amino acids. The CDR3 loop is CASSFFQGGNTEAFF. The DNA for the CDR3 is TGTGCCAGCAGCTTTTTTCAGGGAGGGAACACTGAAGCTTTCTTT.

The V and J genes are TRBV6-5 and TRBJ2-7, with TRBD2 identical over 9 bases. CDR1 and CDR2 from the germline V gene are MNHEY and SVGAGI. With V trimmed by 6 bases and J by 5 bases, 11 bases remained unmatched. The CDR3 runs 15 residues. The CDR3 DNA is TGTGCCAGCAGCTATGTGGGAATAGCGGGAGACGAGCAGTACTTC. Its translation is CASSYVGIAGDEQYF.

The rearrangement links TRBV5-1 to TRBJ2-5; either TRBD1 or TRBD2 may fit D (5 bases each). Germline CDR1 SGHRS, CDR2 YFSETQ. V lost 3 bases and J 5 bases, leaving 5 bases between the germline ends. This CDR3 has 11 amino acids. CDR3 nucleotides: TGCGCCAGCAGCTGGGGGGAGACCCAGTACTTC. Protein product: CASSWGETQYF.